This paragraph covers one T cell receptor (beta chain) sequence. Germline loops: CDR1 LNHDA, CDR2 SQIVND (reference sequence). The CDR3 has 13 residues. V shed 6 bases and J 6 bases; nucleotides not matched to a gene: 6. CDR3 and TCR beta VDJ profiling relied on a genomic DNA template. TCRdb ran MiXCR on the reads and lists one entry per CDR3 protein. The sample shows 150,000 to 200,000 distinct CDR3 sequences, around 45% of them seen only once. The sample belongs to a study of CD8+CD57+ T cells in acquired aplastic anemia. The chain joins TRBV19 to TRBJ1-1, with 8 bases matching TRBD1. The TCR was taken from a human donor in good health. Sequenced material: sorted CD4+, CD8+, or CD8+CD57+ T cells (not recorded which) from PBMCs. This CDR3 reads CASSMTGVAEAFF. CDR3 DNA: TGTGCCAGTAGCATGACAGGGGTCGCTGAAGCTTTCTTT.